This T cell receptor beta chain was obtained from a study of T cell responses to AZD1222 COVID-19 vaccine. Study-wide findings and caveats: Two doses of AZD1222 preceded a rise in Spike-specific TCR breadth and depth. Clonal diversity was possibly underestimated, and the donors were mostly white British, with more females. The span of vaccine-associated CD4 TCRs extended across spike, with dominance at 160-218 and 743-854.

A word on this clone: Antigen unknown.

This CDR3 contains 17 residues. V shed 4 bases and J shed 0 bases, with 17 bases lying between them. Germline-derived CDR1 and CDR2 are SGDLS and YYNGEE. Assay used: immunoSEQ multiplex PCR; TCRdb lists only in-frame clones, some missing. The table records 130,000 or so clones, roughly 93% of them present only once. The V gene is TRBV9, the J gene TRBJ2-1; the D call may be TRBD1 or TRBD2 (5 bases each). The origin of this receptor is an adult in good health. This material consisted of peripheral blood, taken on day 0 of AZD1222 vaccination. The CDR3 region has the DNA TGTGCCAGCAGCCCACGGGACCTCAAGAGCTCCTACAATGAGCAGTTCTTC. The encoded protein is CASSPRDLKSSYNEQFF.